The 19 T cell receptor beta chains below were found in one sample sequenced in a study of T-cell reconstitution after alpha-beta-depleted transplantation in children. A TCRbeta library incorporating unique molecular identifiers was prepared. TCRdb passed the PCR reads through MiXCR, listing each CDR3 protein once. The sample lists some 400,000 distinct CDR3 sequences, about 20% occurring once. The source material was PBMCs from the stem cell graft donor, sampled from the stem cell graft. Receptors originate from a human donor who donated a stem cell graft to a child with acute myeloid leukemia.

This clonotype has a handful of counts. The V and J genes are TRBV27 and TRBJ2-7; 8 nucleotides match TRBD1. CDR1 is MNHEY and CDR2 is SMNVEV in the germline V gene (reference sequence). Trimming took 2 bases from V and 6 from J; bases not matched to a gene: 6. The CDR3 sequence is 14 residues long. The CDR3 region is CASSLVQGAREQYF. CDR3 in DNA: TGTGCCAGCAGTTTAGTGCAGGGGGCTCGCGAGCAGTACTTC.

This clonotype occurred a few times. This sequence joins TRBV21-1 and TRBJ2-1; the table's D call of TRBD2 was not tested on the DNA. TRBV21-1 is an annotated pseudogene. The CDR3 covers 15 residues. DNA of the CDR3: TGTGCCAGCAGCAAATTTCTAGCCGCCTACAATGAGCAGTTCTTC. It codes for CASSKFLAAYNEQFF.

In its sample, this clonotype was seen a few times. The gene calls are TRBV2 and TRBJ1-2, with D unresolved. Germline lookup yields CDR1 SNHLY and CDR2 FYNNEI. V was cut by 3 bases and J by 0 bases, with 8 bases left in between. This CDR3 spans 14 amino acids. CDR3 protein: CASSDTPTNYGYTF. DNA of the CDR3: TGTGCCAGCAGTGACACCCCGACTAACTATGGCTACACCTTC.

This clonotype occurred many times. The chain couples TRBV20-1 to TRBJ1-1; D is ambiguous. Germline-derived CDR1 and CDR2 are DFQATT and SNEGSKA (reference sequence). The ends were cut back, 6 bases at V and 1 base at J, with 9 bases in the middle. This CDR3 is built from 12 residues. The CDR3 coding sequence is TGCAGTGCAATCGACAAGAACACTGAAGCTTTCTTT. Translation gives CSAIDKNTEAFF.

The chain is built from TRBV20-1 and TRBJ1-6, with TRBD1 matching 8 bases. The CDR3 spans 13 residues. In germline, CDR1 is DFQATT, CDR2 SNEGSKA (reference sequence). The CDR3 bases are TGCATCGCAATGGACAGGGCAAATTCACCCCTCCACTTT. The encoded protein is CIAMDRANSPLHF.

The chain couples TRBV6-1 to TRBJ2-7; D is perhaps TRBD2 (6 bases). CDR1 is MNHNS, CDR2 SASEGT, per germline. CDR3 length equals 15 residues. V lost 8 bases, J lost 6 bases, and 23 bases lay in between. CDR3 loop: CASGPLTSNPGEQYF. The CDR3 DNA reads TGTGCCAGCGGCCCTCTAACTAGCAACCCTGGCGAGCAGTACTTC.

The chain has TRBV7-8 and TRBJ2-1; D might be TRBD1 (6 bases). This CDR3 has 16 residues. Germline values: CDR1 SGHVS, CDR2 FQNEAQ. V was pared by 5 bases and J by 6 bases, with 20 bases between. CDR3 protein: CASSQPPGHSRNEQFF. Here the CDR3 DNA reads TGTGCCAGCAGCCAACCCCCGGGACACAGTCGCAATGAGCAGTTCTTC.

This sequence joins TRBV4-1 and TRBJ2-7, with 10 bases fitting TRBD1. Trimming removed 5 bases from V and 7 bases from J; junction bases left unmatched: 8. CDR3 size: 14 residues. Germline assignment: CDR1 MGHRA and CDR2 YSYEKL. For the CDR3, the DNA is TGCGCCAGCAGCTCCCGGGACAGGGGTCGGGAGCAGTACTTC. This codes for CASSSRDRGREQYF.

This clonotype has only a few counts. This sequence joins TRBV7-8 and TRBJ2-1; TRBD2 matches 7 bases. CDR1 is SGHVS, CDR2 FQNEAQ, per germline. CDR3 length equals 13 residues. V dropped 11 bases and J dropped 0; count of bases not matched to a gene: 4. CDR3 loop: CAPGGSSYNEQFF. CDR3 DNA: TGTGCCCCGGGCGGGAGCTCCTACAATGAGCAGTTCTTC.

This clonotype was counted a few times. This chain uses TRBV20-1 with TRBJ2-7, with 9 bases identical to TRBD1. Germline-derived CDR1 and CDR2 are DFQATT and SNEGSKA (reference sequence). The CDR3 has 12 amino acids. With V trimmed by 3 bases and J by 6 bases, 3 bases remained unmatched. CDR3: CSASDRGVEQYF. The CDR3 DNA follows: TGCAGTGCTAGCGACAGGGGGGTCGAGCAGTACTTC.

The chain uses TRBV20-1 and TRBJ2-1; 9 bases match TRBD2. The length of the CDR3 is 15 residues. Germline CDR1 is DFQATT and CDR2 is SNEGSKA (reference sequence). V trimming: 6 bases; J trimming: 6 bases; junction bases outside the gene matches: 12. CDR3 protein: CSALSTGTSINEQFF. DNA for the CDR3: TGCAGTGCCCTCTCTACCGGGACTAGCATCAATGAGCAGTTCTTC.

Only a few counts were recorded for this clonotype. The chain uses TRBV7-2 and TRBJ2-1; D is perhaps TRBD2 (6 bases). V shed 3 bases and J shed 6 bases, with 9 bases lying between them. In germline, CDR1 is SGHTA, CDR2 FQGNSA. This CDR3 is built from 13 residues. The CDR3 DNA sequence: TGTGCCAGCAGCTTCGGGGGTTTCAATGAGCAGTTCTTC. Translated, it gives CASSFGGFNEQFF.

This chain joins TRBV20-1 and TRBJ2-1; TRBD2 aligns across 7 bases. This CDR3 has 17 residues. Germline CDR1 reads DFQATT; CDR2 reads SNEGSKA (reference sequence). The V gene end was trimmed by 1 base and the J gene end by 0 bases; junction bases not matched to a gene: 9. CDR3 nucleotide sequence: TGCAGTGCTAGAGGCTTTAAGGCGGGAGACTCCTACAATGAGCAGTTCTTC. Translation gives CSARGFKAGDSYNEQFF.

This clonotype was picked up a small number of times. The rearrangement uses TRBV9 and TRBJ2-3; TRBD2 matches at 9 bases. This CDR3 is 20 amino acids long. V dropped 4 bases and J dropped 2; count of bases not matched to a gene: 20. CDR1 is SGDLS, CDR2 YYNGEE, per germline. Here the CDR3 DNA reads TGTGCCAGCAGCCCGGGCGAGGCGGGAGGGTACGGACTACTCACAGATACGCAGTATTTT. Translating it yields CASSPGEAGGYGLLTDTQYF.

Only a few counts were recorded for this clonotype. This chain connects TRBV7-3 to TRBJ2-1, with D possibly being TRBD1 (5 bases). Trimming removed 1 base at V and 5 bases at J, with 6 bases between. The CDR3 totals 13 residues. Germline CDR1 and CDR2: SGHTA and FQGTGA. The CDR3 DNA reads TGTGCCAGCAGCTTAAGCAGGGACAATGAGCAGTTCTTC. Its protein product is CASSLSRDNEQFF.

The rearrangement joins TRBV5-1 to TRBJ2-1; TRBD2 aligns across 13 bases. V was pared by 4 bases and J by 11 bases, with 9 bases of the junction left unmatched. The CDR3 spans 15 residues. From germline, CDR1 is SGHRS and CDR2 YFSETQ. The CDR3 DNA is TGCGCCAGCAGCATCCAGCTGACTAGCGGGAGGCAGCAGTTCTTC. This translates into CASSIQLTSGRQQFF.

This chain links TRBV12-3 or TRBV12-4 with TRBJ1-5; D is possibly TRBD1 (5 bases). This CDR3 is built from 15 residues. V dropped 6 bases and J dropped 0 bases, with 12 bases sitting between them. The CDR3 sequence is CASSSGTYSNQPQHF. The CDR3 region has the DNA TGTGCCAGCAGCTCCGGGACGTATAGCAATCAGCCCCAGCATTTT.

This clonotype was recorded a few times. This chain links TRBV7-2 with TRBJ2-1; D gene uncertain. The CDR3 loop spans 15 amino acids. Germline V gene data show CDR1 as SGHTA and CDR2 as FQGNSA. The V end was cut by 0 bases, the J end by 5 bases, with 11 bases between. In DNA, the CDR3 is TGTGCCAGCAGCTTAGCGGAGTTGGCTAACAATGAGCAGTTCTTC. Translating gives CASSLAELANNEQFF.

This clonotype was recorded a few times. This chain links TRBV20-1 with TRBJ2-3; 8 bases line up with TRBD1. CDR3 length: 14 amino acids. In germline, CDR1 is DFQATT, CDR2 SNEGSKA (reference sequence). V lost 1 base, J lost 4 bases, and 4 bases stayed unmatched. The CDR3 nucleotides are TGCAGTGCTAGAGCCCAGGGGGCCCCAGATACGCAGTATTTT. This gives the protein CSARAQGAPDTQYF.